Below are 2 T cell receptor beta chains sequenced from a single sample in a study of blood T cell repertoires in COVID-19. Only in-frame clones appear in the TCRdb table, and some are missing; sequencing was by immunoSEQ multiplex PCR. The repertoire includes approximately 72,000 clones, over 80% of them detected once, and 15% to 20% sits in the top ten. The sequenced sample consisted of peripheral blood. The receptor set was obtained from a woman aged 80 or older with acute or convalescent COVID-19.

The chain uses TRBV5-1 and TRBJ2-5; 8 bases match TRBD1. CDR3 length: 15 amino acids. Germline V gives CDR1 SGHRS, CDR2 YFSETQ. Losses at the gene ends were 3 bases for V and 5 bases for J; bases not matched to a gene: 9. CDR3 coding DNA: TGCGCCAGCAGCTGGATGGACAGGGTCAGCGAGACCCAGTACTTC. Protein sequence: CASSWMDRVSETQYF.

The chain is built from TRBV3-1 (or the pseudogene TRBV3-2) and TRBJ2-3; a possible D gene is TRBD2 (6 bases). Germline V gene data show CDR1 as LGHDT and CDR2 as YNNKEL (reference sequence). V gave up 4 bases and J gave up 2 bases, with 13 bases separating them. This CDR3 is 15 amino acids long. The CDR3 nucleotides read TGTGCCAGCAGCCTCGGGGGTGCCCCCACAGATACGCAGTATTTT. The encoded protein is CASSLGGAPTDTQYF.